This T cell receptor beta chain was identified during a study of cytomegalovirus exposure and HLA in healthy donors. The primer mix had 60 Vbeta and 13 Jbeta primers. Using immunoSEQ multiplex PCR, the repertoire was profiled, and TCRdb retains in-frame clones only, with some absent. The sample includes about 130,000 clones, about three quarters of them seen just once. The CDR3 runs to 15 residues. The germline V gene encodes CDR1 MNHNS and CDR2 SASEGT. V was clipped by 3 bases and J by 11 bases, with 22 bases between them. Participants comprised healthy donors of bone marrow. This clone showed up just a few times.

V is TRBV6-1 and J is TRBJ2-5, with a possible D match to TRBD2 (6 bases). Sequences were obtained from PBMCs. The sequence was collected from a woman aged 40 to 55 in good health and CMV-seronegative. CDR3 sequence reads: CASSEDYPGSGEQYF. DNA for the CDR3: TGTGCCAGCAGTGAGGACTACCCAGGGTCGGGGGAGCAGTACTTC.